Given below is one T cell receptor beta chain in context. It has no known antigen specificity. No quality values exist for individual bases; no much larger clone is one base distant. TCR CDR3 regions were amplified from genomic DNA by multiplex PCR using the deep immunoSEQ assay. For each cell subset, the extracted genomic DNA was distributed evenly across all wells of several immunoSEQ 96-well plates, and each plate served as one replicate. Each replicate PCR for sorted subsets received about 210 ng genomic DNA, equal to about 30,000 T cell genomes. The purified libraries were quantified using a Qubit 3.0 fluorometer, sized with a Bioanalyzer 2100, and then quantified again using the KAPA Library Quantification kit. Each immunoSEQ 96-well plate was sequenced on its own single-read 150-cycle Illumina NextSeq 550 flow cell. Under the source paper's analysis protocol: Because only junctional sequences without quality scores were contained in the immunoSEQ output, filtering matching that applied to full-length reads could not be performed. Sequences were annotated with PyIR, a Python wrapper for IgBLAST v1.9, and V/J genes and CDR3 were assigned using IMGT germline references. Reads were filtered out if the reads had weak V/J assignments (E-value above 1e-6), no CDR3, stop codons, out-of-frame junctions, or ambiguous translated residues. V3J clonotypes were defined as sequences sharing an identical inferred V gene, J gene, and CDR3 amino acid sequence. To compute the percentage overlap between repertoires, the number of shared unique clonotypes was divided by the size of the smaller repertoire. Repertoire richness was assessed with RTK rarefaction, the Chao1 estimator, and Recon v2.1 estimates of unobserved clonotypes. For all TCRbeta clonotypes obtained by the gDNA method from four donors, generation probabilities were computed with OLGA. TCRdb retrieved this table from immuneACCESS and kept in-frame rearrangements only. Not all clones are present; in checked studies, unresolved V genes account for under half, and no reason is known for the remainder. V and J calls and clone size are given by that table; D and trimming were obtained from the DNA. The sample profile shows about 1.1 million clones; 75% to 80% of them were found once. The ten largest clones represent 0.5% to 0.6% of the sample.

The donors were healthy, HIV-negative adults who had no recently reported acute infections or vaccinations. Every donor was a Caucasian adult living in Nashville, Tennessee, USA. Magnetic negative selection was used to enrich CD4+ T cells, after which naive cells were positively selected on CD45RA and the negative fraction became the memory subset. Blood was obtained by leukapheresis, after which PBMCs were separated by Ficoll-Histopaque density gradient centrifugation and cryopreserved in liquid nitrogen vapor phase. Analytical flow cytometry was used to check the purity and quantity of each magnetically sorted T cell population. Genomic DNA was isolated from every sorted fraction and measured by UV absorbance on a Nanodrop 2000c. This entry belongs to a study of shared clonotypes between healthy human individuals (dated by TCRdb to 2018 to 2020). About the full investigation: The cohort comprised a couple of women and a few men aged 18 to 49 years. Per donor, leukapheresis produced somewhere between about 0.85 and 9.5 billion PBMCs. Per donor, three plates each were used for CD4 naive and CD4 memory, two for CD8 naive, and one for CD8 memory. Libraries were prepared and TCR repertoires were sequenced by different laboratories using diverse techniques, in order to increase sequencing depth and limit assay-specific biases. The study deeply sequenced blood TCR repertoires of roughly five healthy adults to estimate repertoire size and the extent of clonotype sharing between individuals.

Sequences LNHDA (CDR1) and SQIVND (CDR2) are obtained from the germline V gene (reference sequence). Inclusive of the bounding cysteine and phenylalanine, the CDR3 is 15 residues long. The entry retains the CDR3 DNA only, 45 bases that are in frame from base 1. The junction shows trimming of 1 base on V and 5 bases on J, plus 12 bases between the germline ends. The paper as a whole reports these results and caveats: Sampling was restricted to blood, and TCR repertoires in tissues likely differ from the TCR repertoires found in blood. Naive subsets generally had larger estimated clonotype richness than memory subsets. Compared with non-shared clonotypes, clonotypes shared by all four sorted-subset donors had higher generation probabilities. Rarefaction of sorted-subset datasets indicated incomplete sequencing despite the large sequencing depth. Across a handful of donors, around 5% of naive CD4, approximately 3.6% of naive CD8, about 2% of memory CD4, and 0.3% to 0.45% of memory CD8 clonotypes were shared. The genetic and exposure-history diversity represented was limited by the small number of donors. Pairwise subsampling led to the expectation that sequencing depth would affect the degree of clonotype sharing among donors.

Recombination joined TRBV19 with TRBJ1-5, with no confidently assigned D gene. The clonotype comes from a man in his late teens or twenties in good health. Some clones in this sample may be carry-over from other donors' samples. The sequenced sample consisted of memory CD4+ T cells from PBMCs. Reading the label with the study, this specimen's cell subset or site is: CD45RA-negative fraction. The nucleotide sequence reads as follows: TGTGCCAGTAGTATAGTGATGACCATCGATCAGCCCCAGCATTTT. Its protein product is CASSIVMTIDQPQHF.